Described below is a single T cell receptor beta chain sequence and its context. Antigen unknown. This entry is derived from a study of vaccination effects on CD4 cells after COVID-19. V shed 1 base and J shed 2 bases, with 9 bases lying between them. CDR1 LGHDT and CDR2 YNNKEL come from the germline V gene (reference sequence). This CDR3 region has 15 residues. Expansion of antigen-specific CD4+ T cells with viral peptide pools was carried out by the ViraFEST assay before sequencing. After less than twelve days in culture, the CD4+ T cells were isolated. Neither prior SARS-CoV-2 infection nor positive nucleocapsid antibodies were present in the vaccine recipients. The authors exchanged half the medium for IL-2 medium on days 3 and 7. The table came from immunoSEQ multiplex PCR; TCRdb's copy has only in-frame clones and leaves some out. The sample consists of about 43,000 clones, about 80% of them appearing once.

Broader study findings: Relatively few convalescent patients took part in the study, which had no early post-infection timepoints. Long after vaccination, the clones induced by infection and by vaccine shrank markedly in size.

The gene calls are TRBV3-1 (or the pseudogene TRBV3-2) and TRBJ1-5; D call uncertain. This sequence originates from a human donor who received a COVID-19 vaccine. Sequencing was performed on CD4+ T cells from PBMCs cultured with SARS-CoV-2 spike peptides, taken before COVID-19 vaccination. CDR3 bases: TGTGCCAGCAGCCAAGGGGGTGAAGGCAATCAGCCCCAGCATTTT. Its translation: CASSQGGEGNQPQHF.